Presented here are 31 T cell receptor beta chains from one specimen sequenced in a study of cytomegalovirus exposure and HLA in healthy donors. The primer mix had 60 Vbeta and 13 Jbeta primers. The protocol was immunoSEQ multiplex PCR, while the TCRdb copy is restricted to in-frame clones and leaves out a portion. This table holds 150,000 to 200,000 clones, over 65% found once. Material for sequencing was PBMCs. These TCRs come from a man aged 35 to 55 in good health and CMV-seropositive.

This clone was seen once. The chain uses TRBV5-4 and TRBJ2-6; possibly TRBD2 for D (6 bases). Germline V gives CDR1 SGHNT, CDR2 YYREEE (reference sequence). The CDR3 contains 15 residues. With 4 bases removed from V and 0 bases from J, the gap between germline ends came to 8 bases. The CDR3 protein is CASSPGDSGANVLTF. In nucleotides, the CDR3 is TGTGCCAGCAGCCCGGGAGACTCTGGGGCCAACGTCCTGACTTTC.

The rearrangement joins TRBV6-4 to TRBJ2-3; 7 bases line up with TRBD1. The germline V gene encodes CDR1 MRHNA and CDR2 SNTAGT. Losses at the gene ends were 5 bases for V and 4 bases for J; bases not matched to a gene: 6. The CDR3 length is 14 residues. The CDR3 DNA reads TGTGCCAGCAGTCCGGCAGGGGGACCAGATACGCAGTATTTT. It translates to CASSPAGGPDTQYF.

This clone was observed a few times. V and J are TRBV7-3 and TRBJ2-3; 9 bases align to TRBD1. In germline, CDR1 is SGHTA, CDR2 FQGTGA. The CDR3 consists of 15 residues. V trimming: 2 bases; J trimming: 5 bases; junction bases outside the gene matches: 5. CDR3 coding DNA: TGTGCCAGCAGCTTAGGGACAGGGAGGCGAGATACGCAGTATTTT. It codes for CASSLGTGRRDTQYF.

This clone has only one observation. CDR3 coding DNA: TGCGCCAGCAGCCAAGGAAAACAGGCCTTCTACGAGCAGTACTTC. This encodes CASSQGKQAFYEQYF. The chain carries TRBV4-3 and TRBJ2-7; tentatively, D is TRBD1 (5 bases). The CDR3 has 15 residues. Germline assignment: CDR1 LGHNA and CDR2 YSLEER. Trimming removed 1 base from V and 3 bases from J, with 13 bases in between.

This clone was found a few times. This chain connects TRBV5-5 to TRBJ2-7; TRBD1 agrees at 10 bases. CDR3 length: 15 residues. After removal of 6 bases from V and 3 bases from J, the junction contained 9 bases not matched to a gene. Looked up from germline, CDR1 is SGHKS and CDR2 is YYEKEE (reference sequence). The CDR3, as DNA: TGTGCCAGCATCCTAGGACAGGGGGGATTCTACGAGCAGTACTTC. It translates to CASILGQGGFYEQYF.

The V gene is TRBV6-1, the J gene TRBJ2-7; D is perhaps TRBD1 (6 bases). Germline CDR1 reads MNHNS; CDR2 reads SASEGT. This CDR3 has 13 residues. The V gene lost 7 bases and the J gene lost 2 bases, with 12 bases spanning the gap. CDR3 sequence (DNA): TGTGCCAGCACCCGGACAGTAACCTACGAGCAGTACTTC. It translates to CASTRTVTYEQYF.

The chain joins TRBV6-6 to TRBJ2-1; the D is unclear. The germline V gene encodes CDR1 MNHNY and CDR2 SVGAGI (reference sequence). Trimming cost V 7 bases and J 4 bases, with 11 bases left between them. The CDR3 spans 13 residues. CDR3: CASNLDKYNEQFF. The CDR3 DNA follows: TGTGCCAGCAATCTTGACAAATACAATGAGCAGTTCTTC.

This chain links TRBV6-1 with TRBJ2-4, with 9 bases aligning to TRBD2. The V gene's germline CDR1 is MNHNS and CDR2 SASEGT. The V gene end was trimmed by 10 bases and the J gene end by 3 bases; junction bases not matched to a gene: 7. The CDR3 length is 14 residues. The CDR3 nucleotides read TGTGCCATTGCGGGGGGGATCTACAAAAACATTCAGTACTTC. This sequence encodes CAIAGGIYKNIQYF.

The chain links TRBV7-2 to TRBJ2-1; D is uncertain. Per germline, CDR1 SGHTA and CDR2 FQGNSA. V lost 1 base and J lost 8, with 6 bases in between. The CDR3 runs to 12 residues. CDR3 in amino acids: CASSLGPDEQFF. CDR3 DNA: TGTGCCAGCAGCTTAGGGCCCGATGAGCAGTTCTTC.

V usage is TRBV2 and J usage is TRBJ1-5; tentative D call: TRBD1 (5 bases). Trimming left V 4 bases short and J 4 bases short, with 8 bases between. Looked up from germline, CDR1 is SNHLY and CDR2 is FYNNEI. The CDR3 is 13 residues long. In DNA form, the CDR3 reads TGTGCCAGCAGTGGGGACTCAAATCAGCCCCAGCATTTT. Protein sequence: CASSGDSNQPQHF.

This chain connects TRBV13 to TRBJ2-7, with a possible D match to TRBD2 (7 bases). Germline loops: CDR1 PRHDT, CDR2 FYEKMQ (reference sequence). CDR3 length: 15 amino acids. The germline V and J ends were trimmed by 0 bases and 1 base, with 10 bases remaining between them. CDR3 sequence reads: CASSLGRGPSYEQYF. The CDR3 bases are TGTGCCAGCAGCTTAGGGCGGGGGCCGTCCTACGAGCAGTACTTC.

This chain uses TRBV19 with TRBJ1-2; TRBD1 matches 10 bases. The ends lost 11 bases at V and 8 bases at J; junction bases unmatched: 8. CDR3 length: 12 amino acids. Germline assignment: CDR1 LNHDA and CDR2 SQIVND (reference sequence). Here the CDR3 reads CACRDRGGGYTF. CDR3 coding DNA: TGTGCCTGCCGGGACAGGGGCGGCGGCTACACCTTC.

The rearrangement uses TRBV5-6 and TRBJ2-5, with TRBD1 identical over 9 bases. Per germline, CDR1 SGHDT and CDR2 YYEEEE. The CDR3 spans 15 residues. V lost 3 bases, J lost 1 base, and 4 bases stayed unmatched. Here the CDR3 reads CASSWGTGPQETQYF. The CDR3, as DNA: TGTGCCAGCAGCTGGGGGACAGGGCCCCAAGAGACCCAGTACTTC.

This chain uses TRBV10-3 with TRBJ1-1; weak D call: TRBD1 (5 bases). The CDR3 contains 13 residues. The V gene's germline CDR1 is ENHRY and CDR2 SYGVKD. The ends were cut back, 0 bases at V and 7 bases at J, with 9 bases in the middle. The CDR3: CAISESGVGEAFF. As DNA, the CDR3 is TGTGCCATCAGTGAGTCAGGGGTGGGTGAAGCTTTCTTT.

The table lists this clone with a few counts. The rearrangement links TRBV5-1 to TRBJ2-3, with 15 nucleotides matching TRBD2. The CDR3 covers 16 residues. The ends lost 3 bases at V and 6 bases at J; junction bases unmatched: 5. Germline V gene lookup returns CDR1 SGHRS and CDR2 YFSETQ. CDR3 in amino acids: CASSSGTSGGRDTQYF. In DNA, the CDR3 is TGCGCCAGCAGCTCCGGGACTAGCGGGGGGAGGGATACGCAGTATTTT.

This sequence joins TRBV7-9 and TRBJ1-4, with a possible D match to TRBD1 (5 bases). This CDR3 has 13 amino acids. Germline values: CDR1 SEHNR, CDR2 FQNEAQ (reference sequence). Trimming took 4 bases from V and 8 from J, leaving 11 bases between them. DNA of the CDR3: TGTGCCAGCAGCTGGAGGGGTGACGAAAAACTGTTTTTT. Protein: CASSWRGDEKLFF.

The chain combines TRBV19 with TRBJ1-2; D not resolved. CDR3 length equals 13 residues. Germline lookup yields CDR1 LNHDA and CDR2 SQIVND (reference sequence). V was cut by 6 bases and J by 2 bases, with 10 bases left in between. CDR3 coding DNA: TGTGCCAGTAGGACGACGGAGAACTATGGCTACACCTTC. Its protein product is CASRTTENYGYTF.

CDR3 region: CASSDGTKKGFF. CDR3 DNA sequence: TGCGCCAGCAGTGACGGGACAAAAAAGGGTTTCTTT. This chain joins TRBV10-2 and TRBJ1-1; TRBD1 might be the D (6 bases). The V end was cut by 3 bases, the J end by 13 bases, with 15 bases between. The CDR3 consists of 12 residues. Germline V gene sequence: CDR1 WSHSY, CDR2 SAAADI.

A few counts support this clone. The CDR3 protein is CASSRGGRTEAFF. The CDR3 DNA follows: TGTGCCAGCAGCCGAGGAGGACGCACTGAAGCTTTCTTT. The chain employs TRBV5-6 and TRBJ1-1; D gene ambiguous. V was cut by 4 bases and J by 4 bases, with 11 bases left in between. The CDR3 contains 13 residues. The V gene's germline CDR1 is SGHDT and CDR2 YYEEEE.

The CDR3 DNA follows: TGTGCCAGTAGTATCCAGTGGGGGCGCGGAGATACGCAGTATTTT. The encoded protein is CASSIQWGRGDTQYF. This chain uses TRBV19 with TRBJ2-3; TRBD1 might be the D (6 bases). The CDR3 totals 15 residues. With 3 bases removed from V and 5 bases from J, the gap between germline ends came to 15 bases. Germline CDR1 reads LNHDA; CDR2 reads SQIVND (reference sequence).

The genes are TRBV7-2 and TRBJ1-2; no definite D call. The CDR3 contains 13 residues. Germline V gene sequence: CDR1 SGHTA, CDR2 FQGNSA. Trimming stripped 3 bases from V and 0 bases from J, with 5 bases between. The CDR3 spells CASSFSANYGYTF. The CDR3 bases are TGTGCCAGCAGCTTTTCAGCTAACTATGGCTACACCTTC.

The CDR3 region has the DNA TGCAGCGTTGTGCAGGGGGGTTACGAGCAGTACTTC. This gives the protein CSVVQGGYEQYF. The chain joins TRBV29-1 to TRBJ2-5; D may be TRBD1 (7 bases). The DNA matches TRBJ2-7 better at its end, which makes the J call doubtful. Germline CDR1 reads SQVTM; CDR2 reads ANQGSEA. This CDR3 is built from 12 residues.

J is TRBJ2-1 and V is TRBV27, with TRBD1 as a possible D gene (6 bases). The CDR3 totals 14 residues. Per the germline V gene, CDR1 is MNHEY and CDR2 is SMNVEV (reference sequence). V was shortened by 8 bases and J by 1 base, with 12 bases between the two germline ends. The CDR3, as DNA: TGTGCCAGCGGTCCCGGGACATCCTACAATGAGCAGTTCTTC. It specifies CASGPGTSYNEQFF.

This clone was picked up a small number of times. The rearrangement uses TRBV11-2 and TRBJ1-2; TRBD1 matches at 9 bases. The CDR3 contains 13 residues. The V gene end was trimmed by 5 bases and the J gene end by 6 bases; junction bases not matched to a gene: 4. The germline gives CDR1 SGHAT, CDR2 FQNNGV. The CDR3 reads CASSARQGDGYTF. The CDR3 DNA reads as TGTGCCAGCAGCGCACGACAGGGGGATGGCTACACCTTC. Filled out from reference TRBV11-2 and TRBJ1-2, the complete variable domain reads EAGVAQSPRYKIIEKRQSVAFWCNPISGHATLYWYQQILGQGPKLLIQFQNNGVVDDSQLPKDRFSAERLKGVDSTLKIQPAKLEDSAVYLCASSARQGDGYTFGSGTRLTVV.

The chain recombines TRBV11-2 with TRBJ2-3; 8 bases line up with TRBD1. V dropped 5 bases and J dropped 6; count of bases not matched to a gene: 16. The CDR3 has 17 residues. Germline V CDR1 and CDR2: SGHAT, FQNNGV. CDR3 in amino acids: CASSLTRTGRYLDTQYF. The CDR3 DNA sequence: TGTGCCAGCAGCCTTACCCGGACAGGGAGGTATTTGGATACGCAGTATTTT.

The CDR3 protein is CASSQATVQGPKAYEQYF. In DNA, the CDR3 is TGCGCCAGCAGCCAAGCTACCGTACAGGGCCCTAAGGCCTACGAGCAGTACTTC. The chain couples TRBV4-3 to TRBJ2-7, with a tentative D call TRBD1 (6 bases). Germline CDR1 reads LGHNA; CDR2 reads YSLEER. This CDR3 has 18 amino acids. The V and J ends lost 1 base and 2 bases respectively, with 21 bases between them.

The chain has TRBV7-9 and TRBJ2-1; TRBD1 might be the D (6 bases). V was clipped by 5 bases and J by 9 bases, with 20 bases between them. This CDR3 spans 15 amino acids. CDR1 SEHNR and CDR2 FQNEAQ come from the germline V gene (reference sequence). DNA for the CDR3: TGTGCCAGCAGCGCGAGACAGGACGGGGTGGGTGAGCAGTTCTTC. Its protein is CASSARQDGVGEQFF.

CDR3 sequence (DNA): TGCGCCAGCAGCTGGTCGGCGACAGGGGCCTACGAGCAGTACTTC. Translated: CASSWSATGAYEQYF. V and J are TRBV5-1 and TRBJ2-7, with 8 bases matching TRBD1. The CDR3 runs to 15 residues. Germline CDR1 and CDR2: SGHRS and YFSETQ. The V segment lost 3 bases and the J segment 2 bases; nucleotides outside the gene matches: 7.

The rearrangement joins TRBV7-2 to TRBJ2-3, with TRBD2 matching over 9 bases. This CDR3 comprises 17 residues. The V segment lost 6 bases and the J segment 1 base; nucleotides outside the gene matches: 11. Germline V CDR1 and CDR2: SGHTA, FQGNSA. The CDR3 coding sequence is TGTGCCAGCAGGGGCCTGGCGGGGGGGCGGGGCACAGATACGCAGTATTTT. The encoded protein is CASRGLAGGRGTDTQYF.

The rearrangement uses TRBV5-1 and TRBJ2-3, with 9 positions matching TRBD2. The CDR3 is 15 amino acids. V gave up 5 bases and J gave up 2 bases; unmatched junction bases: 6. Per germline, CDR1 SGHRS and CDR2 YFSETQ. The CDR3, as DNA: TGCGCCAGCAGAGAGCGGGGGGTAATCACAGATACGCAGTATTTT. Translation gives CASRERGVITDTQYF.

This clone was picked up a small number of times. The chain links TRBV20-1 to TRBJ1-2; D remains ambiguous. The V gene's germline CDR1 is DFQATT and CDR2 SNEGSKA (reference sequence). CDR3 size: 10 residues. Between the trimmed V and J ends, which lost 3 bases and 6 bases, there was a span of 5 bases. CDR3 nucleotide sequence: TGCAGTGCTAGCGGGAATGGCTACACCTTC. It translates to CSASGNGYTF.